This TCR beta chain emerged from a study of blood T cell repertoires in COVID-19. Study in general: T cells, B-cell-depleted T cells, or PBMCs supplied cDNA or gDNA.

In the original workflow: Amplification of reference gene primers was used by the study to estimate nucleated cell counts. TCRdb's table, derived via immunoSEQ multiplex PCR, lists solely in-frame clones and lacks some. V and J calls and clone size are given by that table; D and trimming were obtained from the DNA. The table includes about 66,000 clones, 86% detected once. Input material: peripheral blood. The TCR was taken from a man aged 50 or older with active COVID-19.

The CDR3 here is CASRRTGEANYGYTF. The CDR3 coding sequence is TGCGCCAGCAGGCGGACAGGGGAAGCAAACTATGGCTACACCTTC. The V gene is TRBV5-1, the J gene TRBJ1-2, with 9 nucleotides matching TRBD1. The CDR3 loop spans 15 amino acids. Germline-derived CDR1 and CDR2 are SGHRS and YFSETQ. The junction had 7 bases not matched to a gene; V was cut back by 5 bases and J by 2 bases.